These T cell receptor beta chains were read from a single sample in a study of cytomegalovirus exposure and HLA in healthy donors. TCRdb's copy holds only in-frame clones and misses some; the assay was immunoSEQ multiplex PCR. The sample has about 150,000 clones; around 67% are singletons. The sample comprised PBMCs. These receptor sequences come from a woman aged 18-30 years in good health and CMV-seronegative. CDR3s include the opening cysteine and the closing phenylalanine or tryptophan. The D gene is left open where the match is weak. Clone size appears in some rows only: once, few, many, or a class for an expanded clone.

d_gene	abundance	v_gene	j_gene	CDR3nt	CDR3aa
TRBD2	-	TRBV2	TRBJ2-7	TGTGCCAGCGGCGGGGGGGCCGCCTACGAGCAGTACTTC	CASGGGAAYEQYF
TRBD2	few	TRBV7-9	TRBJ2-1	TGTGCCAGCAGCCCCCCACCTCGACTAGCGTCGAACGAGCAGTTCTTC	CASSPPPRLASNEQFF
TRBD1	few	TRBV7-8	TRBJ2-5	TGTGCCAGCAGAAGAACAGGGGGCTCGAACCAAGAGACCCAGTACTTC	CASRRTGGSNQETQYF
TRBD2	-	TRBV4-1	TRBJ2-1	TGCGCCAGCAGCCAAGGGGGCGGGACTAGCGGGAGAAGGGCCTACAATGAGCAGTTCTTC	CASSQGGGTSGRRAYNEQFF
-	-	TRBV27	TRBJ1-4	TGTGCCAGCAGTTTGTCCGGACAGCCTGAATTCCTCTGGATTAATGAAAAACTGTTTTTT	CASSLSGQPEFLWINEKLFF
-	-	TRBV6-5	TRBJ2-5	TGTGCCAGCAGTTACTCGATGGCAGGCGGAGGAGAGACCCAGTACTTC	CASSYSMAGGGETQYF
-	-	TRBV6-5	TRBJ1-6	TGTGCCAGCAGTCCGTCACGGGGTTCACCCCTCCACTTT	CASSPSRGSPLHF
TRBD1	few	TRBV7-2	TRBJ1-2	TGTGCCAGCAGCTTTCCGGGACAGAGACCCTATGGCTACACCTTC	CASSFPGQRPYGYTF
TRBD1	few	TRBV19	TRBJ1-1	TGTGCCAGTAGTATAGCTCCACAGGGGGCAGGGACTGAAGCTTTCTTT	CASSIAPQGAGTEAFF
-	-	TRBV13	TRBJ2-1	TGTGCCAGCTTGGCTTCGGGGGAAAGCTCCTACAATGAGCAGTTCTTC	CASLASGESSYNEQFF
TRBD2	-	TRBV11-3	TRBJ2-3	TGTGCCAGCAGCACCGCTAGCGGAATCACAGATACGCAGTATTTT	CASSTASGITDTQYF
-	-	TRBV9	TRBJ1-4	TGTGCCAGCAGCGAGGACAGCGTTCTCCCCAATGAAAAACTGTTTTTT	CASSEDSVLPNEKLFF
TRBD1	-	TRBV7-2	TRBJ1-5	TGTGCCAGCAGCTTAGACAGGGGGCAGGGAGGCAATCAGCCCCAGCATTTT	CASSLDRGQGGNQPQHF
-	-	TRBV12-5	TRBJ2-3	TGTGCTAGTGGTTTGGTAATTAGCGCCGGCACAGATACGCAGTATTTT	CASGLVISAGTDTQYF
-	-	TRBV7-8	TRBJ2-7	TGTGCCAGCAGCCCCCCGTGGGGCTTCTACGAGCAGTACTTC	CASSPPWGFYEQYF
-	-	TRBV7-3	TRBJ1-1	TGTGCCAGCAGCTTAATACAGGACACTGAAGCTTTCTTT	CASSLIQDTEAFF
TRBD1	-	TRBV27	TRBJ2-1	TGTGCCAGCAGTTCCGGGACAGGGGACCTCAATGAGCAGTTCTTC	CASSSGTGDLNEQFF
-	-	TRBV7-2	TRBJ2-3	TGTGCCAGCAGCCTGTACGACGGGATAGATACGCAGTATTTT	CASSLYDGIDTQYF
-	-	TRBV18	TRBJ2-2	TGTGCCAGCTCACCACGATCTGGGTCCCGGGATACCGGGGAGCTGTTTTTT	CASSPRSGSRDTGELFF
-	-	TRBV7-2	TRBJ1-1	TGTGCCAGCGACTCCAGGGAGGGGATGGTCACTGAAGCTTTCTTT	CASDSREGMVTEAFF
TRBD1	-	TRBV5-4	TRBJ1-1	TGTGCCAGCAGCCCCGGACAGGGCACTGAAGCTTTCTTT	CASSPGQGTEAFF
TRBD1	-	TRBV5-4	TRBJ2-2	TGTGCCAGCACGGTGGGACAGAATACCGGGGAGCTGTTTTTT	CASTVGQNTGELFF
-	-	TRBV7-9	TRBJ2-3	TGTGCCAGCAGCTCCCAGGGATGGTCAGATACGCAGTATTTT	CASSSQGWSDTQYF
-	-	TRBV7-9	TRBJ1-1	TGTGCCAGCAGCTTGGAGGGACCAGGAGCCTTCTTT	CASSLEGPGAFF
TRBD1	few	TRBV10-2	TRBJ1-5	TGCGCCAGCACCCCGACAGGGATTCAGCCCCAGCATTTT	CASTPTGIQPQHF
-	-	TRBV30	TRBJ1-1	TGTGCCTCCGACGGGGGGGGTATTTTACGTGAAGCTTTCTTT	CASDGGGILREAFF
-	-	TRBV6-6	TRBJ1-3	TGTGCCAGCAGTTACTCTGACAGAAGCTCTGGAAACACCATATATTTT	CASSYSDRSSGNTIYF
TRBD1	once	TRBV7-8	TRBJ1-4	TGTGCCAGCAGCTTCCACCCCGGGACAGGGGTTTGGGAAAAACTGTTTTTT	CASSFHPGTGVWEKLFF
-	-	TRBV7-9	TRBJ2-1	TGTGCCAGCAGCCTCGGGGAAGAGCAGTTCTTC	CASSLGEEQFF
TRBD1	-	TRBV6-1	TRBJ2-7	TGTGCCAGCAGTCCTCAGACAGGGAGCTCCTACGAGCAGTACTTC	CASSPQTGSSYEQYF
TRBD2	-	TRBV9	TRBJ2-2	TGTGCCAGCAGGACTAGCGGGAACACCGGGGAGCTGTTTTTT	CASRTSGNTGELFF
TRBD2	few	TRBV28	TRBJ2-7	TGTGCCAGCAGTCCGGGAGGGTTCGGGATCACGAAGATTGGCGAGCAGTACTTC	CASSPGGFGITKIGEQYF
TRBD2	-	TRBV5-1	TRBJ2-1	TGCGCCAGCCGCCCGGGACTAGCGGGGGAGAATGAGCAGTTCTTC	CASRPGLAGENEQFF
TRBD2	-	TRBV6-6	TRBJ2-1	TGTGCCAGCAGTAAAGGACTAGCGGGAGGGGGCGGTGAGCAGTTCTTC	CASSKGLAGGGGEQFF
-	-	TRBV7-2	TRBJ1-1	TGTGCCAGCAGCTCCATTCGGGGGAACACTGAAGCTTTCTTT	CASSSIRGNTEAFF
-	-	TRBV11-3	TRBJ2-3	TGTGCCAGCAGCTTCTCAGGGTCGGTCACAGATACGCAGTATTTT	CASSFSGSVTDTQYF
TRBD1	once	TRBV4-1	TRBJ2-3	TGCGCCAGCAGTCAACGGACAGGGTTAACAGATACGCAGTATTTT	CASSQRTGLTDTQYF
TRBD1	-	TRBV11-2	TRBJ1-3	TGTGCCAGCAGCCGGGGGACAGGGAGCGGAAACACCATATATTTT	CASSRGTGSGNTIYF
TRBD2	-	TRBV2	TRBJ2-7	TGTGCCAGCAGTGAAGCCAGGGTAGCGGGGGCCTACGAGCAGTACTTC	CASSEARVAGAYEQYF